These 27 T cell receptor beta chains originate from one sample sequenced in a study of graft-versus-host responses after intestinal transplantation. Antigens of these TCRs are unknown. Sequenced by immunoSEQ multiplex PCR; TCRdb stores in-frame clones only, minus some. The sample consists of some 100,000 clones, around 92% of them appearing once. This material consisted of unstimulated CD8+ T cells sorted from spleen or lymph node cells, taken before transplant. The receptors were gathered from a human donor who was the organ donor for an intestinal transplant.

V usage is TRBV28 and J usage is TRBJ2-1, with 8 bases lining up with TRBD2. With V trimmed by 5 bases and J by 2 bases, 8 bases remained unmatched. CDR1 and CDR2 (germline): MDHEN, SYDVKM. The CDR3 extends over 16 amino acids. The CDR3 DNA reads TGTGCCAGCAGTCGGTCAAGCGGGAGAACCTACAATGAGCAGTTCTTC. Translating gives CASSRSSGRTYNEQFF.

The chain carries TRBV11-2 and TRBJ2-7; possibly TRBD1 for D (6 bases). V was trimmed by 4 bases and J by 0 bases, leaving 10 bases between them. Per the germline V gene, CDR1 is SGHAT and CDR2 is FQNNGV. The length of the CDR3 is 14 residues. The CDR3 loop reads CASSSPTGSYEQYF. The CDR3 DNA sequence: TGTGCCAGCAGCTCCCCGACAGGCTCCTACGAGCAGTACTTC.

This sequence joins TRBV5-1 and TRBJ2-3, with D unresolved. This CDR3 has 11 amino acids. CDR1 and CDR2 from the germline V gene are SGHRS and YFSETQ. Trimming stripped 7 bases from V and 14 bases from J, with 17 bases between. Here the CDR3 DNA reads TGCGCCAGCGGAAACGACACCCCAGTGTATTTT. This encodes CASGNDTPVYF. The variable domain in full, completed from reference TRBV5-1 and TRBJ2-3, reads KAGVTQTPRYLIKTRGQQVTLSCSPISGHRSVSWYQQTPGQGLQFLFEYFSETQRNKGNFPGRFSGRQFSNSRSEMNVSTLELGDSALYLCASGNDTPVYFGPGTRLTVL.

The chain combines TRBV15 with TRBJ1-2, with 9 positions matching TRBD1. The CDR3 is made up of 15 amino acids. Germline V lookup: CDR1 LNHNV, CDR2 YYDKDF (reference sequence). The V segment lost 5 bases and the J segment 4 bases; nucleotides outside the gene matches: 8. CDR3 region: CATSDPGTGSYGYTF. DNA of the CDR3: TGTGCCACCAGCGACCCCGGGACAGGGTCCTATGGCTACACCTTC.

This clone was picked up a small number of times. The chain recombines TRBV25-1 with TRBJ1-1; a weak D match, TRBD1 (6 bases). CDR3 length: 12 residues. Germline CDR1 reads MGHDK; CDR2 reads SYGVNS. Trimming took 4 bases from V and 7 from J, leaving 10 bases between them. CDR3 sequence: CASSADRIEAFF. The CDR3 DNA is TGTGCCAGCAGTGCCGACAGGATTGAAGCTTTCTTT. Variable domain in full (rest from reference TRBV25-1 and TRBJ1-1): EADIYQTPRYLVIGTGKKITLECSQTMGHDKMYWYQQDPGMELHLIHYSYGVNSTEKGDLSSESTVSRIRTEHFPLTLESARPSHTSQYLCASSADRIEAFFGQGTRLTVV.

This chain joins TRBV5-8 and TRBJ2-5, with TRBD2 matching over 10 bases. The tail of the sequence fits TRBJ2-7 better, so the J call may be wrong. The CDR3 runs to 17 residues. CDR1 and CDR2 (germline): SGHTS, YDEGEE. CDR3 residues: CASSSHLAGVYPYEQYF. CDR3 nucleotides: TGTGCCAGCAGCAGTCACCTAGCGGGGGTGTACCCCTACGAGCAGTACTTC.

The chain carries TRBV6-5 and TRBJ1-2, with D maybe TRBD1 (5 bases). The CDR3 sequence is 14 residues long. Germline CDR1 and CDR2: MNHEY and SVGAGI. The V and J ends lost 2 bases and 6 bases respectively, with 13 bases between them. The CDR3 loop reads CASSYAGPGDGYTF. The CDR3 DNA follows: TGTGCCAGCAGTTACGCGGGACCGGGGGATGGCTACACCTTC.

The J gene is TRBJ1-2, the V gene TRBV6-1; no reliable D call. The V and J ends lost 3 bases and 5 bases respectively, with 7 bases between them. In germline, CDR1 is MNHNS, CDR2 SASEGT. This CDR3 has 12 amino acids. The CDR3 is CASSETTYGYTF. As DNA, the CDR3 is TGTGCCAGCAGTGAGACTACTTATGGCTACACCTTC.

This clone was picked up one time. The chain combines TRBV5-8 with TRBJ1-3; TRBD1 matches at 7 bases. The length of the CDR3 is 18 residues. Unmatched junction bases numbered 12, after V lost 0 bases and J lost 3 bases. Germline loops: CDR1 SGHTS, CDR2 YDEGEE. In nucleotides, the CDR3 is TGTGCCAGCAGCTTGGATCACCCCGCGGACAGGCGTGGAAACACCATATATTTT. It codes for CASSLDHPADRRGNTIYF.

This chain joins TRBV2 and TRBJ2-1; 7 bases map to TRBD2. With 1 base clipped from V and 0 bases from J, the junction kept 9 bases outside the gene matches. CDR1 and CDR2 from the germline V gene are SNHLY and FYNNEI. CDR3 length: 18 residues. The CDR3 reads CASSEGVLAGHSYNEQFF. In DNA form, the CDR3 reads TGTGCCAGCAGTGAAGGGGTATTAGCGGGCCACTCCTACAATGAGCAGTTCTTC.

The V gene is TRBV4-1, the J gene TRBJ1-5; no clear D. The CDR3 is made up of 13 amino acids. Trimming took off 0 bases at V and 16 bases at J, with 16 bases between the two ends. Per the germline V gene, CDR1 is MGHRA and CDR2 is YSYEKL. The CDR3 sequence: CASSQELMSTNHF. CDR3 coding DNA: TGCGCCAGCAGCCAAGAGCTGATGTCAACAAACCATTTT.

A note on this clone: The junction and the germline gene differ at one end; a read error may be behind it. This chain connects TRBV2 to TRBJ2-7; no clear D gene. There are 12 residues in the CDR3. Per germline, CDR1 SNHLY and CDR2 FYNNEI. Written as DNA, the CDR3 is TGTGCCAGCAGCGAAGTAGACTACGAGCAGTACTTC. It is translated as CASSEVDYEQYF.

This clone was found once. The V and J genes are TRBV5-1 and TRBJ2-3; possibly TRBD2 for D (6 bases). The germline V gene has CDR1 SGHRS and CDR2 YFSETQ. CDR3 size: 18 residues. V was clipped by 1 base and J by 0 bases, with 18 bases between them. As DNA, the CDR3 is TGCGCCAGCAGCTTGTTCTCTGGGGGGTACCCTAGCACAGATACGCAGTATTTT. It codes for CASSLFSGGYPSTDTQYF. The full variable domain, completed using reference TRBV5-1 and TRBJ2-3, is KAGVTQTPRYLIKTRGQQVTLSCSPISGHRSVSWYQQTPGQGLQFLFEYFSETQRNKGNFPGRFSGRQFSNSRSEMNVSTLELGDSALYLCASSLFSGGYPSTDTQYFGPGTRLTVL.

This chain links TRBV6-6 with TRBJ2-1, with 7 bases fitting TRBD2. Germline V lookup: CDR1 MNHNY, CDR2 SVGAGI (reference sequence). CDR3 size: 11 residues. Unmatched junction bases numbered 7, after V lost 7 bases and J lost 13 bases. The CDR3 DNA follows: TGTGCCAGCATTATGGGGGGGGTTCAGTTCTTC. Its protein is CASIMGGVQFF.

The chain employs TRBV27 and TRBJ2-5, with D possibly TRBD2 on 6 matching bases. Looked up from germline, CDR1 is MNHEY and CDR2 is SMNVEV (reference sequence). This CDR3 spans 14 amino acids. V lost 4 bases and J lost 2, with 11 bases in between. Here the CDR3 DNA reads TGTGCCAGCAGTTCCATCGGGGGTCAAGAGACCCAGTACTTC. It is translated as CASSSIGGQETQYF.

V is TRBV7-8 and J is TRBJ2-1, with 9 bases lining up with TRBD1. Per germline, CDR1 SGHVS and CDR2 FQNEAQ. This CDR3 comprises 14 residues. V lost 9 bases and J lost 8; bases outside the gene matches: 11. This chain's CDR3 is CASSGQGTRYEQFF. CDR3 bases: TGTGCCAGTTCGGGACAGGGAACGCGGTATGAGCAGTTCTTC.

The chain uses TRBV12-2 and TRBJ1-3; the tabulated D call, TRBD1, remains unverified against the DNA. TRBV12-2 is listed as a pseudogene. The CDR3 runs to 16 residues. DNA for the CDR3: TGTGCAAGTCGCCGCCGACAGGAACTCTCTGGAAACACCATATATTTT. It codes for CASRRRQELSGNTIYF.

The chain joins TRBV28 to TRBJ2-5, with D tentatively TRBD2 (5 bases). The assigned J gene may be wrong: the sequence end matches TRBJ2-7 better. Per germline, CDR1 MDHEN and CDR2 SYDVKM. This CDR3 is 16 amino acids long. As DNA, the CDR3 is TGTGCCAGCAGTTTATACCTATCCGGGAACGACTACGAGCAGTACTTC. Encoded protein: CASSLYLSGNDYEQYF.

CDR3 region: CASSFPVTSGGTDTQYF. DNA for the CDR3: TGTGCCAGCAGCTTCCCCGTTACTAGCGGTGGCACAGATACGCAGTATTTT. The chain recombines TRBV7-9 with TRBJ2-3, with 8 bases that match TRBD2. This CDR3 contains 17 residues. Germline V gene data show CDR1 as SEHNR and CDR2 as FQNEAQ (reference sequence). V shed 3 bases and J 1 base; nucleotides not matched to a gene: 9.

The chain has TRBV25-1 and TRBJ1-4; D possibly corresponds to TRBD1 (5 bases). Trimming left V 3 bases short and J 8 bases short, with 13 bases between. Germline V CDR1 and CDR2: MGHDK, SYGVNS. The CDR3 runs to 14 residues. In DNA, the CDR3 is TGTGCCAGCAGTGATTTCAGGGTGGGGGAAAAACTGTTTTTT. It translates to CASSDFRVGEKLFF.

The J gene is TRBJ2-5, the V gene TRBV11-2; no reliable D call. Looked up from germline, CDR1 is SGHAT and CDR2 is FQNNGV. CDR3 length: 13 residues. Deletions cut 1 base from V and 10 bases from J, with 13 bases between. CDR3 residues: CASSLAGHRVQYF. The CDR3 DNA follows: TGTGCCAGCAGCTTAGCAGGTCACAGAGTCCAGTACTTC.

This clone occurred once. This chain connects TRBV15 to TRBJ2-1; perhaps TRBD2 as D (6 bases). The CDR3 extends over 15 amino acids. Trimming left V 5 bases short and J 0 bases short, with 11 bases between. CDR1 and CDR2 (germline): LNHNV, YYDKDF (reference sequence). CDR3 loop: CATSLATSSYNEQFF. Here the CDR3 DNA reads TGTGCCACCAGCCTAGCGACCAGCTCCTACAATGAGCAGTTCTTC.

This CDR3 is CASSDTSGRGEQFF. CDR3 nucleotides: TGTGCCAGCAGCGACACGAGCGGGAGGGGTGAGCAGTTCTTC. The chain links TRBV11-2 to TRBJ2-1; 10 bases agree with TRBD2. This CDR3 contains 14 residues. Germline CDR1 is SGHAT and CDR2 is FQNNGV. Unmatched junction bases numbered 7, after V lost 5 bases and J lost 9 bases.

This chain connects TRBV30 to TRBJ1-1, with no clear D. Trimming stripped 3 bases from V and 0 bases from J, with 20 bases between. This CDR3 spans 17 amino acids. The germline gives CDR1 GTSNPN, CDR2 SVGIG (reference sequence). The CDR3: CAWRKTSGLYLNTEAFF. As DNA, the CDR3 is TGTGCCTGGAGAAAAACGAGCGGACTCTATTTGAACACTGAAGCTTTCTTT. The full variable domain, with the rest looked up from reference TRBV30 and TRBJ1-1, is SQTIHQWPATLVQPVGSPLSLECTVEGTSNPNLYWYRQAAGRGLQLLFYSVGIGQISSEVPQNLSASRPQDRQFILSSKKLLLSDSGFYLCAWRKTSGLYLNTEAFFGQGTRLTVV.

The rearrangement links TRBV5-6 to TRBJ2-7; D unclear. V shed 3 bases and J shed 3 bases, with 7 bases lying between them. Germline V gives CDR1 SGHDT, CDR2 YYEEEE. CDR3 size: 12 residues. CDR3 residues: CASSYYSYEQYF. CDR3 coding DNA: TGTGCCAGCAGCTATTACAGCTACGAGCAGTACTTC.

The chain recombines TRBV27 with TRBJ2-1; 9 nucleotides agree with TRBD1. There are 17 residues in the CDR3. The trim removed 4 bases at V and 1 base at J, leaving 8 bases unmatched. CDR1 and CDR2 (germline): MNHEY, SMNVEV (reference sequence). CDR3 in amino acids: CASSSDRGPSSYNEQFF. DNA for the CDR3: TGTGCCAGCAGTTCGGACAGGGGCCCCAGTTCCTACAATGAGCAGTTCTTC.

The chain is built from TRBV29-1 and TRBJ2-3; 7 bases match TRBD1. Germline V CDR1 and CDR2: SQVTM, ANQGSEA. CDR3 length: 15 residues. J gave up 1 base and V 7 bases, and 11 bases lay outside the gene matches. CDR3: CSGNVSGTGTDTQYF. DNA for the CDR3: TGCAGCGGGAATGTGTCCGGGACAGGCACAGATACGCAGTATTTT.